This TCR beta chain was recorded in a study of early T cells in non-severe SARS-CoV-2 infection (dated by TCRdb to the early 2020s). Regarding the study in general: Because TCR sequencing relied on bulk RNA taken from unsorted whole blood, pairing of alpha and beta chains was not possible.

The study was a case-control design nested within a healthcare worker cohort in London, UK, with weekly nasopharyngeal swab PCR tests and blood sampling. Healthcare workers were enrolled in the week of the UK lockdown, from 23 to 31 March 2020, and were followed every week for up to roughly 15 weeks. The library was obtained by 5' RACE. TCRdb names NextSeq 500 as the instrument used. Unique molecular identifiers were attached to individual cDNA molecules in the TCR library protocol so that sequencing error and PCR bias could be corrected. Sequencing covered both TCR alpha and beta chains, and within each sample the abundances of alpha and beta sequences were tightly co-correlated. As for how the authors treated the data: Decombinator V4 was used to perform V gene, J gene and CDR3 annotation of TCR sequences. TCRs were defined as expanded if a significant change between any two time points was detected under a Poisson model with p below 0.0001. Abundances of TCRs were expressed as counts per million after normalisation to the total number of TCRs sequenced in each sample. TRAV1-2 paired with TRAJ12, TRAJ20 or TRAJ33 defined MAIT TCRs, while TRAV10 paired with TRAJ18 defined iNKT TCRs. VDJdb, accessed on 1 November 2021, was searched for TCRs annotated for CMV, EBV and SARS-CoV-2, and TCRs annotated for more than one antigen were excluded. Using fastp at Q25 and MiXCR, TCRdb reprocessed the public reads and kept productive beta chains. Identical CDR3 proteins give one entry, which carries the most common genes and DNA. Here the V and J calls rest on TCRdb's processing, not on the authors' analysis. The sample includes about 97,000 distinct CDR3 sequences, with about 10% observed a single time. The ten largest clones take up around 4.6% of the sample.

Reading the germline V gene (reference sequence) gives CDR1 SGHKS and CDR2 YYEKEE. Trimming takes 3 bases from V and 6 bases from J, and the germline ends sit 6 bases apart. Including cysteine and phenylalanine, the CDR3 has 11 amino acids. Of the read, only the CDR3 DNA is kept; its 33 bases are in frame from base 1. As regards this clonotype: Its target antigen remains unknown. Per-nucleotide qualities are absent, and no much larger clonotype sits a single base away.

Broad study findings and their caveats: VDJdb matching was skewed toward anti-spike CD8 responses and likely underestimated virus-specific expansions, missing private and CD4 specificities.

Sequenced material: whole blood, taken at baseline. The origin of this receptor is an adult who was a healthcare worker with PCR-confirmed SARS-CoV-2 infection or an uninfected control (not recorded which). The chain couples TRBV5-5 to TRBJ1-2, with TRBD1 tentatively as D gene (5 bases match). The CDR3 sequence is CASSWDDGYTF. The base sequence is TGTGCCAGCAGCTGGGACGATGGCTACACCTTC. With the portions outside the CDR3 filled from the reference TRBV5-5 and TRBJ1-2 genes, the complete variable region becomes DAGVTQSPTHLIKTRGQQVTLRCSPISGHKSVSWYQQVLGQGPQFIFQYYEKEERGRGNFPDRFSARQFPNYSSELNVNALLLGDSALYLCASSWDDGYTFGSGTRLTVV.